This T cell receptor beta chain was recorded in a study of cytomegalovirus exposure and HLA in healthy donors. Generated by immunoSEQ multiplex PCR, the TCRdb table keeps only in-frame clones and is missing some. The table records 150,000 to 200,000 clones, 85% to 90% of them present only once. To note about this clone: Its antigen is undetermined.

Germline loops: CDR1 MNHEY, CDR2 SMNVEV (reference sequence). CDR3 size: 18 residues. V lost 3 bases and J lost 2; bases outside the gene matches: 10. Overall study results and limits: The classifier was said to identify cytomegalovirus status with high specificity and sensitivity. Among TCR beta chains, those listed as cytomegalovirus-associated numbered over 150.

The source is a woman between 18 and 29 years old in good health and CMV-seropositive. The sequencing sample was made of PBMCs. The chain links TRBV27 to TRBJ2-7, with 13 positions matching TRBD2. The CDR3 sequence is CASSFRLLAGGPTYEQYF. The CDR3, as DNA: TGTGCCAGCAGTTTCCGTTTACTAGCGGGAGGGCCCACCTACGAGCAGTACTTC.